This T cell receptor (beta chain) was sequenced in a study of cytomegalovirus exposure and HLA in healthy donors. At the level of the study: Assignment to the Caucasian-associated ancestry cluster applied to around four fifths of the roughly 400 genotyped donors.

The CDR3 runs 19 residues. With V trimmed by 4 bases and J by 1 base, 16 bases remained unmatched. Study-level findings and limits: It was 150 or so TCR beta chains that were listed as cytomegalovirus-associated. Analyzed later, association rates of TCRs varied across HLA loci, with DRB1 most and HLA-C fewest. A later analysis found most CMV-associated TCR beta chains apparently HLA-restricted.

This clone was observed a single time. Its matching antigen is unknown. The PCR used 60 Vbeta and 13 Jbeta primers. Sequencing used immunoSEQ multiplex PCR; TCRdb keeps in-frame clones, though not all of them. This sample has about 140,000 clones; about 75% occur once, and the top ten carry around 3.2%. The chain links TRBV5-7 to TRBJ2-4; 8 bases agree with TRBD1. TRBV5-7 is flagged as an ORF with uncertain function. The sequenced material came from PBMCs. The clonotype originates from a man aged 35 to 55 in good health and CMV-seronegative. CDR3 DNA sequence: TGTGCCAGCAGCCACCCCGGACAGGGCGAAGGTCTGGCCAAAAACATTCAGTACTTC. Protein: CASSHPGQGEGLAKNIQYF.